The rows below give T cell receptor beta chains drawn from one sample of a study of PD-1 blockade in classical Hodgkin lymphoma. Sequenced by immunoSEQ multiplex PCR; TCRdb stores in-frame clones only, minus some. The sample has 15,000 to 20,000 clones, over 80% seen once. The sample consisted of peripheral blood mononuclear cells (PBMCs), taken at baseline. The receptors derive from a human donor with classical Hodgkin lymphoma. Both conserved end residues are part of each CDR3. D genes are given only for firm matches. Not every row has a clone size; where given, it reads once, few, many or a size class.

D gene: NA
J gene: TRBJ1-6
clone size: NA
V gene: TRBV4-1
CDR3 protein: CASSLAPRDILSSYNSPLHF
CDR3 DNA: TGCGCCAGCAGCCTAGCTCCCCGGGACATACTAAGCTCCTATAATTCACCCCTCCACTTT

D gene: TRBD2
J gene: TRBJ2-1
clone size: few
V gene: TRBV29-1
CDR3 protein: CSVEGTSGMSSYNEQFF
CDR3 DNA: TGCAGCGTTGAAGGGACTAGCGGTATGAGCTCCTACAATGAGCAGTTCTTC

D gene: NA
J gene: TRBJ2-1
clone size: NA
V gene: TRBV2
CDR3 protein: CASSVVSTGEQFF
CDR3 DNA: TGTGCCAGCAGTGTAGTCTCTACTGGTGAGCAGTTCTTC

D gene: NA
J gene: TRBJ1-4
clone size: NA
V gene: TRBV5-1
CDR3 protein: CASSDGGDEKLFF
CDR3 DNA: TGCGCCAGCAGTGATGGGGGGGATGAAAAACTGTTTTTT

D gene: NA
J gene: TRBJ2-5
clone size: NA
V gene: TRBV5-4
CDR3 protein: CASSLDAATQYF
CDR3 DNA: TGTGCCAGCAGCTTGGACGCAGCGACCCAGTACTTC

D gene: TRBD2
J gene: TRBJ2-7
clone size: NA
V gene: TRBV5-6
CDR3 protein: CASSWESPRGGGSGEQYF
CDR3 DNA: TGTGCCAGCAGCTGGGAGAGCCCGAGGGGCGGGGGTTCGGGCGAGCAGTACTTC

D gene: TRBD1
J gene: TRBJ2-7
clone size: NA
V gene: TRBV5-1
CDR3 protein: CASSHGQGIPYEQYF
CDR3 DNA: TGCGCCAGCAGCCACGGACAGGGGATTCCCTACGAGCAGTACTTC

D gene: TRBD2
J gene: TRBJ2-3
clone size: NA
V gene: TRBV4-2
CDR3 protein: CASSSYVGGVGTDTQYF
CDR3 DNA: TGTGCCAGCAGCTCCTACGTCGGGGGGGTGGGCACAGATACGCAGTATTTT

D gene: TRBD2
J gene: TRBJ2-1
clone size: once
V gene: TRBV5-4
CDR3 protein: CASRMTGGRYNEQFF
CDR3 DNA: TGTGCCAGCAGGATGACGGGGGGTCGATACAATGAGCAGTTCTTC

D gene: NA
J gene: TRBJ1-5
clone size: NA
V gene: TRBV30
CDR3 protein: CAWSFTGIGTYGQPQHF
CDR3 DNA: TGTGCCTGGAGTTTTACAGGAATAGGAACATATGGTCAGCCCCAGCATTTT

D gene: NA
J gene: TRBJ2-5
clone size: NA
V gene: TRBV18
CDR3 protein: CASSPLPGETQYF
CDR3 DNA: TGTGCCAGCTCACCACTGCCGGGAGAGACCCAGTACTTC

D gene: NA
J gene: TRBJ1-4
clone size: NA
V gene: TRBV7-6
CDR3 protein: CASTEGGGNEKLFF
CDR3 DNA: TGTGCCAGCACGGAGGGTGGGGGTAATGAAAAACTGTTTTTT

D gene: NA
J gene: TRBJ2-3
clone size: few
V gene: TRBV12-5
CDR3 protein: CASGLVMNTQYF
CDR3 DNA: TGTGCTAGTGGTTTGGTAATGAATACGCAGTATTTT

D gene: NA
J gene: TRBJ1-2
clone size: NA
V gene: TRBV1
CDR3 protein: CTSSETSVRKTYGYTF
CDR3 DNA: TGCACCAGCAGTGAAACAAGTGTGCGAAAGACCTATGGCTACACCTTC

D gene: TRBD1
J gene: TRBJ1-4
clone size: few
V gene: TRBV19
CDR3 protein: CASSIRTGQALNEKLFF
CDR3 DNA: TGTGCCAGTAGTATACGGACGGGACAGGCACTTAATGAAAAACTGTTTTTT

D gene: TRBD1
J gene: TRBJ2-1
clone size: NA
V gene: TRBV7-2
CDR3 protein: CASSSRDSSVYNEQFF
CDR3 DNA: TGTGCCAGCAGCTCTAGGGACAGTTCCGTCTACAATGAGCAGTTCTTC

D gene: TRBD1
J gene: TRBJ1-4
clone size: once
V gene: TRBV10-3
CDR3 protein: CAISESRQGEKLFF
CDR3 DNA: TGTGCCATCAGTGAGTCAAGACAGGGGGAAAAACTGTTTTTT

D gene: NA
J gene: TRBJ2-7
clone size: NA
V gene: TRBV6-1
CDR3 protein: CASTVAYAYEQYF
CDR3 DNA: TGTGCCAGCACGGTAGCTTACGCCTACGAGCAGTACTTC

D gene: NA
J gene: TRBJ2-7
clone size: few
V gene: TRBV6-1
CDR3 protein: CASSRWDSYEQYF
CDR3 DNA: TGTGCCAGCAGTCGATGGGACTCGTACGAGCAGTACTTC

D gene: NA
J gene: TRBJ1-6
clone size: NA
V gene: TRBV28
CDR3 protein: CASSLGSSYNSPLHF
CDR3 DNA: TGTGCCAGCTCGCTCGGGAGCTCCTATAATTCACCCCTCCACTTT

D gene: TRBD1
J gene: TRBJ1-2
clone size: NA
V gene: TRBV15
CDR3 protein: CATSSDGTASSYGYTF
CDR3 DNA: TGTGCCACCAGCAGCGACGGGACAGCAAGTTCCTATGGCTACACCTTC

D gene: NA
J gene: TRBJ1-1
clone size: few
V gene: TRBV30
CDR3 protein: CAWIEITEAFF
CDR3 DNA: TGTGCCTGGATAGAGATCACTGAAGCTTTCTTT